This T cell receptor (beta chain) originates from a study of blood T cell repertoires in COVID-19 (TCRdb year 2020). Regarding the research as a whole: Samples from collaborators originated in the United States, Italy and Spain and spanned both the acute and convalescent phases of COVID-19. The prospective study material was composed of cDNA or gDNA derived from T cells, B-cell-depleted T cells, or PBMCs. The dataset comprised deeply sampled blood TCRbeta repertoires from subjects exposed to, actively infected with, or recovered from COVID-19. The repertoires were made available in a free public database intended to serve as a resource for research on the immune response to SARS-CoV-2. Samples were obtained from the ongoing ImmuneRACE study (first 160 participants) and from 1,254 subjects provided by 6 global collaborators. Sample metadata almost always included a de-identified subject ID, COVID-19 status, age in years and sex. Where available, HLA class I and class II types were obtained from metadata supplied by the sample provider rather than from assay-based typing. What the work shows at the level of the full study, not this receptor alone: The quantity of clinical and demographic metadata differed by source and by participant and was supplied without curation.

The CDR3 has 14 amino acids, counting the end cysteine and phenylalanine. Only the CDR3 part of the read is kept: 42 bases, read in frame from the first base. V is pruned by 4 bases and J by 4 bases, leaving 5 bases of the junction without a gene match. As encoded in the germline V gene (reference sequence), CDR1 is MNHEY while CDR2 is SMNVEV. Collaborating institutions collected whole blood in K2EDTA tubes following their own protocols. Collaborator samples were shipped for TCRbeta analysis as frozen whole blood, isolated PBMCs, or DNA extracted from either sample type. Comments on this clone: It has no known antigen specificity. The sample holds no much larger clone one base away, and base qualities are not on file.

TCRbeta CDR3 regions were amplified from genomic DNA by means of the immunoSEQ Assay, a bias-controlled multiplex PCR. The authors' pipeline ran thus. Nucleated cell counts per sample were estimated from amplification of reference gene primers within the assay. To quantify the absolute abundance of each unique TCRbeta CDR3 rearrangement, sequence reads were collapsed and filtered. For each sample, productive Simpson clonality was calculated as the square root of Simpson's diversity index across productive rearrangements. TCRdb holds this immuneACCESS table with in-frame rearrangements only. Some clones are missing; in checked studies, unresolved V genes explain under half, and the rest has no known cause. That table is the source of V, J and clone size, and D and trimming were worked out from the DNA. In this sample the table shows 95,000 to 100,000 clones, 91% of which occur a single time. The ten largest clones represent 17% of the sample.

The clonotype was recovered from a man aged 50 to 59 with acute or convalescent COVID-19. Specimen: peripheral blood. The rearrangement combines TRBV27 with TRBJ1-2; 8 central bases correspond to TRBD1. The sequenced DNA is TGTGCCAGCAGTTCAGGGGGCGTGGGCTATGGCTACACCTTC. Translated, it reads CASSSGGVGYGYTF.